This entry lists 19 T cell receptor beta chains sequenced from one sample in a study of T cells after yellow fever vaccination. TCRdb reprocessed the 5' RACE reads via MiXCR and lists one record per CDR3 protein. There are about 630,000 distinct CDR3 sequences in the sample; roughly an eighth occur only once, and about 16% lies in the top ten. Material: PBMCs, obtained on the day of the yellow fever booster vaccination. Every receptor here comes from a man aged 25-45 years who received the YFV17D yellow fever vaccine.

About this clonotype itself: With a much larger clone just one base away, this may be a read error. This chain uses TRBV14 with TRBJ2-3, with 8 bases that match TRBD1. The CDR3 consists of 17 residues. Per germline, CDR1 SGHDN and CDR2 FVKESK. Written as DNA, the CDR3 is TGTACCAGCAGCCCAGGGGGCCGGGGCGCCCCCACAGATACGCAGTATTTT. It encodes CTSSPGGRGAPTDTQYF.

The chain recombines TRBV9 with TRBJ2-2, with 7 bases lining up with TRBD2. This CDR3 is 14 amino acids long. V lost 0 bases to trimming and J lost 7 bases; unmatched junction nucleotides: 3. Germline CDR1 and CDR2: SGDLS and YYNGEE. CDR3 residues: CASSVEGRVGELFF. CDR3 nucleotide sequence: TGTGCCAGCAGCGTAGAAGGGAGGGTCGGGGAGCTGTTTTTT.

For the CDR3, the DNA is TGTGCCAGCAGCTTTGTGGATAGCAATCAGCCCCAGCATTTT. It translates to CASSFVDSNQPQHF. The gene calls are TRBV7-2 and TRBJ1-5; D is uncertain. The V gene lost 3 bases and the J gene lost 0 bases, with 6 bases spanning the gap. Germline CDR1 is SGHTA and CDR2 is FQGNSA. The CDR3 spans 14 residues.

This clonotype has a handful of counts. The chain combines TRBV5-5 with TRBJ2-7; no reliable D call. Trimming removed 3 bases from V and 2 bases from J, with 12 bases in between. CDR1 is SGHKS and CDR2 is YYEKEE in the germline V gene (reference sequence). This CDR3 has 14 amino acids. The CDR3 bases are TGTGCCAGCAGCTCGCCCGTCCGGGCCTACGAGCAGTACTTC. This sequence encodes CASSSPVRAYEQYF.

The rearrangement uses TRBV24-1 and TRBJ2-3; D possibly uses TRBD1 or TRBD2 (5 bases each). CDR1 and CDR2 (germline): KGHDR, SFDVKD. The length of the CDR3 is 13 residues. Trimming cost V 6 bases and J 3 bases, with 9 bases left between them. In DNA form, the CDR3 reads TGTGCCACCAGTCGGGACGGAACAGATACGCAGTATTTT. This translates into CATSRDGTDTQYF.

There are a few counts of this clonotype. V gene TRBV21-1 combines with J gene TRBJ2-7. TRBV21-1 is listed as a pseudogene. CDR3 length equals 15 residues. The chain's CDR3 is CASSKVGRSLYEQYF. CDR3 bases: TGTGCCAGCAGCAAAGTCGGACGCAGCCTCTACGAGCAGTACTTC.

The V call is TRBV11-2, the J call TRBJ2-1; 12 bases match TRBD2. Losses at the gene ends were 5 bases for V and 7 bases for J; bases not matched to a gene: 3. Looked up from germline, CDR1 is SGHAT and CDR2 is FQNNGV. The length of the CDR3 is 14 residues. The CDR3 bases are TGTGCCAGCAGCCAAGGGACTAGCGGGAATGAGCAGTTCTTC. It yields the protein CASSQGTSGNEQFF.

The chain links TRBV23-1 to TRBJ2-5; D is uncertain. TRBV23-1 counts as an open reading frame of uncertain function. The CDR3 is 18 residues long. V was clipped by 0 bases and J by 0 bases, with 17 bases between them. CDR3 sequence: CASSQSPPLSPDQETQYF. For the CDR3, the DNA is TGCGCCAGCAGTCAATCCCCCCCCCTGTCACCTGACCAAGAGACCCAGTACTTC.

This clonotype was observed a handful of times. The rearrangement links TRBV12-3 or TRBV12-4 to TRBJ2-7; D is uncertain. V was pared by 2 bases and J by 3 bases, with 8 bases between. The CDR3 runs to 13 residues. The CDR3 DNA is TGTGCCAGCAGTTTAAAGGGCTACTACGAGCAGTACTTC. Protein product: CASSLKGYYEQYF.

This clonotype was detected only a few times. V usage is TRBV29-1 and J usage is TRBJ1-3, with D unresolved. There are 12 residues in the CDR3. V gave up 6 bases and J gave up 4 bases, with 10 bases separating them. Germline lookup yields CDR1 SQVTM and CDR2 ANQGSEA. The CDR3 nucleotides are TGCAGCGTCGAGGGAGGCGGAAACACCATATATTTT. Protein product: CSVEGGGNTIYF.

The chain recombines TRBV14 with TRBJ2-3; a weak D match, TRBD1 (6 bases). Germline V gene lookup returns CDR1 SGHDN and CDR2 FVKESK. The CDR3 is 12 amino acids. Trimming pared 6 bases from V and 8 bases from J, leaving 12 bases between. The CDR3 is CASSQQGFTQYF. CDR3 sequence (DNA): TGTGCCAGCAGTCAACAGGGTTTTACGCAGTATTTT.

This chain joins TRBV3-1 and TRBJ2-7; no reliable D call. The CDR3 sequence is 13 residues long. CDR1 is LGHDT and CDR2 is YNNKEL in the germline V gene (reference sequence). The ends were cut back, 4 bases at V and 4 bases at J, with 11 bases in the middle. The CDR3 sequence is CASSRSSRYEQYF. The DNA of the CDR3 is TGTGCCAGCAGCCGCTCGTCCAGATACGAGCAGTACTTC.

This clonotype showed up just a few times. In DNA, the CDR3 is TGCAGCGGACGGACTAGCGGGAACACCGGGGAGCTGTTTTTT. Its translation is CSGRTSGNTGELFF. This rearrangement joins TRBV29-1 to TRBJ2-2; 10 bases map to TRBD2. CDR1 and CDR2 (germline): SQVTM, ANQGSEA. Trimming at V came to 7 bases and at J to 1 base, leaving 3 bases not matched to a gene. CDR3 length equals 14 residues.

This clonotype has just a few counts. V usage is TRBV6-1 and J usage is TRBJ2-7; D might be TRBD2 (5 bases). Germline V gives CDR1 MNHNS, CDR2 SASEGT. This CDR3 contains 14 residues. V lost 7 bases to trimming and J lost 4 bases, with 17 bases between them. The CDR3 nucleotides are TGTGCCAGCATGCAGGACGGGAACGGGTACGAGCAGTACTTC. It is translated as CASMQDGNGYEQYF.

Only one count was recorded for this clonotype. The chain joins TRBV5-1 to TRBJ2-2; no definite D call. CDR3 length: 12 amino acids. Germline V gene data show CDR1 as SGHRS and CDR2 as YFSETQ. V was trimmed by 2 bases and J by 7 bases, leaving 6 bases between them. The CDR3 protein is CASSFRNGELFF. Written as DNA, the CDR3 is TGCGCCAGCAGCTTCAGGAACGGGGAGCTGTTTTTT.

This clonotype was detected a few times. V is TRBV7-2 and J is TRBJ2-7; a weak D match, TRBD1 (5 bases). The CDR3 has 14 amino acids. The V gene lost 2 bases and the J gene lost 4 bases, with 12 bases spanning the gap. In germline, CDR1 is SGHTA, CDR2 FQGNSA. For the CDR3, the DNA is TGTGCCAGCAGCTTATCCCCAGGGATATACGAGCAGTACTTC. Its protein product is CASSLSPGIYEQYF.

The chain recombines TRBV3-1 with TRBJ2-7; D is unresolved. This CDR3 is built from 12 residues. Trimming pared 1 base from V and 7 bases from J, leaving 8 bases between. The germline gives CDR1 LGHDT, CDR2 YNNKEL (reference sequence). Here the CDR3 reads CASSQVSWEQYF. CDR3 DNA sequence: TGTGCCAGCAGCCAAGTCTCGTGGGAGCAGTACTTC.

This clonotype has at least ten counts. V usage is TRBV11-2 and J usage is TRBJ1-1; 7 bases agree with TRBD1. The V gene end was trimmed by 4 bases and the J gene end by 0 bases; junction bases not matched to a gene: 5. Looked up from germline, CDR1 is SGHAT and CDR2 is FQNNGV. This CDR3 comprises 15 residues. CDR3 nucleotide sequence: TGTGCCAGCAGCTCGCCGGGACAGATGAACACTGAAGCTTTCTTT. Translation: CASSSPGQMNTEAFF.

This clonotype was counted between two and nine times. Written as DNA, the CDR3 is TGCGCCAGCAGCTTGGCCACCGCTACGGAGACCCAGTACTTC. This encodes CASSLATATETQYF. The V call is TRBV5-1, the J call TRBJ2-5; no definite D call. The V gene's germline CDR1 is SGHRS and CDR2 YFSETQ. V lost 0 bases, J lost 5 bases, and 11 bases lay in between. The length of the CDR3 is 14 residues. Filled out from reference TRBV5-1 and TRBJ2-5, the complete variable domain reads KAGVTQTPRYLIKTRGQQVTLSCSPISGHRSVSWYQQTPGQGLQFLFEYFSETQRNKGNFPGRFSGRQFSNSRSEMNVSTLELGDSALYLCASSLATATETQYFGPGTRLLVL.